This T cell receptor beta chain is from a study of T cell responses to AZD1222 COVID-19 vaccine (dated by TCRdb to the early 2020s). About the study as a whole: Because spike-specific TCR depth and breadth did not differ between the two schedules, AZD1222 recipients who got a second dose at roughly 4 weeks were pooled with those who got a second dose at roughly 12 weeks. TCR sequencing was performed for 230 to 250 trial participants, of whom around 200 were given two doses of AZD1222 and 26 were given two doses of MenACWY control vaccine. Enrollment into the trials was organized by age into subgroups of 18-55, 56-69 and 70-plus years, and those subgroups contained approximately 160, 26 and 62 TCR-sequenced participants, respectively.

Remarks on this clone: What this receptor recognizes is not known. The record has no base qualities; no much larger clone is one base away.

General conclusions and limits of the study: After two AZD1222 doses, both the breadth and the depth of spike-specific TCRs were significantly higher than at day 0 and than in MenACWY recipients. Conclusions about previously exposed vaccinees were limited because only six or seven AZD1222 recipients were SARS-CoV-2 seropositive at baseline. Because no samples from the day 14 peak response were available, repertoires could be characterized only after the peak T cell response. The whole spike protein was spanned by vaccine-associated CD4 TCRs, and dominant responses were seen in regions 160-218 and 743-854. Participants were mostly white British and included more females than males, and it was suggested by the authors that clonal diversity may have been underestimated. Epitopes outside the regions mutated in the B.1.351 and B.1.1.7 variants were reportedly recognized by nearly half of the unique spike-specific TCRs. The 56-69-year group was small, and its depth increase did not reach significance, likely because of low power.

In the paper's terms, the time point label means: baseline before first vaccination. Vaccinee samples were obtained from the UK trials COV001 and COV002, which included a single-blind randomized controlled phase 2/3 trial of AZD1222 (ChAdOx1 nCoV-19) in healthy adults. For TCRbeta chain sequencing, PBMC samples were collected from trial participants at day 0 and at day 28 after the second dose. The CDR3 regions of human TCRbeta chains were subjected to immunosequencing. The authors' pipeline ran thus. TCRs in the repertoires were compared against a reference library of SARS-CoV-2-specific TCRs that had been generated with the MIRA antigen-specificity platform. Breadth meant the fraction of unique TCRs that were SARS-CoV-2-associated, whereas depth meant the fraction of total T cells that were SARS-CoV-2-associated. Each spike-specific TCR was assigned to its reactive spike region and to a CD4 or CD8 class using the MIRA data. Log10-transformed breadth and depth values were compared by one-way ANOVA with Sidak's multiple comparisons tests. TCRdb mirrors the immuneACCESS table, restricted to in-frame sequences. Some clones are absent from its copies; in checked studies, under half trace to an unresolved V gene, and the reason for the others is unknown. From that table come the V and J calls and clone size; the DNA was used to work out D and trimming. The sample profile shows about 130,000 clones; 80% to 90% of them were found once. 1.5% to 1.7% of the sample belongs to the ten largest clones.

The CDR3 runs 17 residues from the cysteine to the phenylalanine. Only the CDR3 portion is preserved as DNA: 51 bases, with reading frame beginning at the first base. The germline V gene specifies LGHNA as CDR1 and YSLEER as CDR2. V sheds 0 bases and J sheds 0 bases, leaving 15 bases between their ends. The clonotype originates from an adult in good health. The rearrangement joined TRBV4-3 to TRBJ2-7; matching of 6 bases hints at TRBD2 as the D gene. Sequencing used peripheral blood, obtained on day 0 of AZD1222 vaccination. The bases are TGCGCCAGCAGCCAAGATCGGGGTAGCGGAAACTCCTACGAGCAGTACTTC. This sequence encodes CASSQDRGSGNSYEQYF.